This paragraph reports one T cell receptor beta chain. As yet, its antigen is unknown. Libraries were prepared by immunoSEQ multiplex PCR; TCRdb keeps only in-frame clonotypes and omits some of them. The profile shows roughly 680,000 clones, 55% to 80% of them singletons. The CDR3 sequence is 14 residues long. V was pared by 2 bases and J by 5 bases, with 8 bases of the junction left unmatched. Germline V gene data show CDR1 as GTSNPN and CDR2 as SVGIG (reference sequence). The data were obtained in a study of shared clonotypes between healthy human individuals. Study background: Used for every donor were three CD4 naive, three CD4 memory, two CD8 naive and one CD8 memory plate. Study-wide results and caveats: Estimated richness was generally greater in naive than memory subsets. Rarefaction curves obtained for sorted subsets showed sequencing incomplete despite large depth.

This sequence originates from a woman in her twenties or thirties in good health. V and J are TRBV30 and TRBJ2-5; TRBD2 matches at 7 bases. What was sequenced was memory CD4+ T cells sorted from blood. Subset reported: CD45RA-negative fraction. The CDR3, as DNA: TGTGCCTGGAGTCCATTAGCGGGCGGGGAGACCCAGTACTTC. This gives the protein CAWSPLAGGETQYF.